This TCR beta chain was captured in a study of T cell responses to AZD1222 COVID-19 vaccine. Study-wide findings and caveats: Donors in the cohort were predominantly white British and more often female, and clonal diversity was possibly underestimated. Spike-specific TCR breadth and depth rose after two AZD1222 doses. Targets within unmutated variant regions were reportedly found for nearly half of spike-specific TCRs.

Sequencing was performed with immunoSEQ multiplex PCR; in TCRdb, only in-frame clones are kept and a portion is missing. This sample has 130,000 to 150,000 clones, with around 91% found just once. As regards this clone: Antigen: not known.

CDR3 length: 14 amino acids. Germline assignment: CDR1 LGHNA and CDR2 YNFKEQ. V was clipped by 2 bases and J by 8 bases, with 15 bases between them. This specimen was peripheral blood, taken on day 0 of AZD1222 vaccination. The clonotype was recovered from an adult in good health. V and J are TRBV4-2 and TRBJ1-2; D gene uncertain. The CDR3 bases are TGTGCCAGCAGCCAAACCATCCGCCCGGAGGGCTACACCTTC. Translating gives CASSQTIRPEGYTF.